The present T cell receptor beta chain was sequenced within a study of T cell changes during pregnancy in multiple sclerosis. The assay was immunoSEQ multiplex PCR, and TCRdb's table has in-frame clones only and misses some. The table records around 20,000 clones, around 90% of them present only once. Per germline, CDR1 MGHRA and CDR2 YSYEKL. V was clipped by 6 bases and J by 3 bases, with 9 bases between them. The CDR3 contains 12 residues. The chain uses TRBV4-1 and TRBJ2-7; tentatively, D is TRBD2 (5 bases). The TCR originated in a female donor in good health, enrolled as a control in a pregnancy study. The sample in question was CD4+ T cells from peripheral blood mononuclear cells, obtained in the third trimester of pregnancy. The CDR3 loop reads CASSPDFYEQYF. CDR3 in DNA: TGCGCCAGCAGTCCGGACTTCTACGAGCAGTACTTC.